This entry describes one T cell receptor (beta chain). No antigen is known for it. V lost 0 bases to trimming and J lost 7 bases; unmatched junction nucleotides: 12. Germline V CDR1 and CDR2: GTSNPN, SVGIG (reference sequence). This CDR3 is built from 16 residues. This specimen comes from a study of CD4 T cells in relation to SARS-CoV-2 and coronaviruses. Background on the study: Two subjects were Hispanic; patients were seven to nine males and a few females. Crossreactive spike epitopes shared across donors were mapped to their HLA restriction. Study-wide results and caveats: Compared with monoreactive clones, crossreactive clones showed significantly weaker SARS-CoV-2 expansion.

TCRdb keeps only in-frame clones here, not all; method: immunoSEQ multiplex PCR. The sample includes approximately 50,000 clones, approximately 90% of them seen just once. Naive and memory CD4+ T cells were separated from cryopreserved PBMCs. The chain combines TRBV30 with TRBJ2-1; 7 nucleotides align to TRBD2. Sequenced sample: naive CD4+ T cells from PBMCs. Specified subset: naive CD4+ T cells isolated by negative enrichment. The TCR originated in an adult with COVID-19. The chain's CDR3 is CAWSVLGGSGGNEQFF. The CDR3 DNA is TGTGCCTGGAGTGTACTGGGCGGGAGTGGTGGGAATGAGCAGTTCTTC.